One and the same sample provided the 32 T cell receptor beta chains below, sequenced in a study of identifying expanded T cells in peripheral blood. Profiled with immunoSEQ multiplex PCR; TCRdb holds only in-frame clones, not every one. The sample shows roughly 84,000 clones, around 90% of them seen only once. Specimen: blood. The receptor set was obtained from a person aged 18 to 75 in good health.

The chain links TRBV5-1 to TRBJ2-1, with 8 positions matching TRBD2. After removal of 0 bases from V and 8 bases from J, the junction contained 10 bases not matched to a gene. The germline V gene has CDR1 SGHRS and CDR2 YFSETQ. This CDR3 has 16 residues. CDR3 loop: CASSLGLALIVHEQFF. The CDR3 nucleotides are TGCGCCAGCAGCTTGGGACTAGCGTTAATTGTTCATGAGCAGTTCTTC.

The chain couples TRBV27 to TRBJ2-7; D is perhaps TRBD1 or TRBD2 (5 bases each). CDR1 and CDR2 from the germline V gene are MNHEY and SMNVEV (reference sequence). Trimming removed 0 bases at V and 2 bases at J, with 14 bases between. The CDR3 runs 16 residues. CDR3 DNA sequence: TGTGCCAGCAGTTTATCTAGAGGGACCCCTACCTACGAGCAGTACTTC. Amino acid sequence: CASSLSRGTPTYEQYF.

This chain links TRBV7-9 with TRBJ2-2; D unresolved. The CDR3 has 14 amino acids. From germline, CDR1 is SEHNR and CDR2 FQNEAQ (reference sequence). V was shortened by 5 bases and J by 0 bases, with 7 bases between the two germline ends. CDR3 loop: CASSQPTNTGELFF. DNA for the CDR3: TGTGCCAGCAGCCAGCCCACGAACACCGGGGAGCTGTTTTTT.

V is TRBV11-3 and J is TRBJ2-7; D is unclear. CDR3 length: 12 residues. Trimming cost V 1 base and J 3 bases, with 4 bases left between them. Germline-derived CDR1 and CDR2 are SGHNT and YENEEA. CDR3 amino acids: CASSLGDYEQYF. CDR3 sequence (DNA): TGTGCCAGCAGCTTAGGGGACTACGAGCAGTACTTC.

This clone was detected once. V usage is TRBV19 and J usage is TRBJ1-6; 7 bases match TRBD1. After removal of 0 bases from V and 10 bases from J, the junction contained 18 bases not matched to a gene. This CDR3 comprises 19 residues. Germline CDR1 is LNHDA and CDR2 is SQIVND (reference sequence). The CDR3 is CASSIDQNRGWGSDSPLHF. The CDR3 DNA reads as TGTGCCAGTAGTATAGATCAAAACAGGGGATGGGGTTCCGACTCACCCCTCCACTTT.

V and J are TRBV28 and TRBJ2-7; D call uncertain. The CDR3 loop spans 16 amino acids. The V gene lost 2 bases and the J gene lost 2 bases, with 16 bases spanning the gap. Germline lookup yields CDR1 MDHEN and CDR2 SYDVKM. CDR3 in amino acids: CASSLGGQQRAYEQYF. Here the CDR3 DNA reads TGTGCCAGCAGTTTAGGTGGGCAGCAAAGAGCCTACGAGCAGTACTTC.

In this sample, this clone turned up a few times. The chain joins TRBV5-6 to TRBJ1-1; 8 nucleotides align to TRBD1. Germline V gene lookup returns CDR1 SGHDT and CDR2 YYEEEE. The ends lost 4 bases at V and 9 bases at J; junction bases unmatched: 11. CDR3 length: 14 amino acids. CDR3 protein: CASSPRTGYGKAFF. The DNA of the CDR3 is TGTGCCAGCAGCCCGAGGACAGGGTACGGTAAAGCTTTCTTT.

The chain couples TRBV18 to TRBJ1-1; D is uncertain. Germline V gives CDR1 KGHSH, CDR2 LQKENI. The V end lost 3 bases, the J end lost 3 bases, and 5 bases lay between the germline ends. This CDR3 region has 12 residues. This CDR3 is CASSPRDTEAFF. CDR3 nucleotide sequence: TGTGCCAGCTCACCCCGGGACACTGAAGCTTTCTTT.

The chain recombines TRBV2 with TRBJ2-1, with 9 bases lining up with TRBD2. Per germline, CDR1 SNHLY and CDR2 FYNNEI. V trimming: 4 bases; J trimming: 5 bases; junction bases outside the gene matches: 3. This CDR3 is built from 14 residues. The CDR3 here is CASSVAGEHNEQFF. The CDR3 DNA reads TGTGCCAGCAGTGTAGCGGGGGAACACAATGAGCAGTTCTTC.

The gene calls are TRBV6-5 and TRBJ2-7; perhaps TRBD2 as D (5 bases). CDR3 length equals 14 residues. Trimming pared 0 bases from V and 5 bases from J, leaving 11 bases between. In germline, CDR1 is MNHEY, CDR2 SVGAGI. The CDR3 sequence: CASSYSRGNHEQYF. CDR3 DNA sequence: TGTGCCAGCAGTTACTCGAGAGGGAACCACGAGCAGTACTTC.

The chain recombines TRBV6-5 with TRBJ2-3, with D perhaps TRBD1 (6 bases). CDR1 is MNHEY, CDR2 SVGAGI, per germline. CDR3 length equals 15 residues. The V gene lost 6 bases and the J gene lost 1 base, with 14 bases spanning the gap. The CDR3 DNA is TGTGCCAGCAGCCCGGGACATATTGGCACAGATACGCAGTATTTT. Encoded protein: CASSPGHIGTDTQYF.

The J gene is TRBJ2-3, the V gene TRBV11-2; 10 nucleotides line up with TRBD2. The CDR3 loop spans 16 amino acids. The ends lost 3 bases at V and 1 base at J; junction bases unmatched: 4. Germline CDR1 is SGHAT and CDR2 is FQNNGV. CDR3 DNA sequence: TGTGCCAGCAGCTTGGGGCTAGCGGGGGGCACAGATACGCAGTATTTT. Translated: CASSLGLAGGTDTQYF.

This clone occurred once. This rearrangement joins TRBV2 to TRBJ1-1, with D uncertain. Germline V gives CDR1 SNHLY, CDR2 FYNNEI. The CDR3 is 11 residues long. The V end was cut by 6 bases, the J end by 0 bases, with 2 bases between. CDR3 region: CASSMNTEAFF. DNA of the CDR3: TGTGCCAGCAGCATGAACACTGAAGCTTTCTTT.

The chain couples TRBV27 to TRBJ1-1; tentative D call: TRBD1 (5 bases). CDR3 size: 13 residues. Trimming shortened V by 5 bases and J by 5 bases, and 12 bases separated the two germline ends. Germline V gene lookup returns CDR1 MNHEY and CDR2 SMNVEV (reference sequence). The CDR3 here is CASSQTDRTEAFF. CDR3 bases: TGTGCCAGCAGTCAGACAGATCGGACTGAAGCTTTCTTT.

The CDR3 loop is CASSFLLGEQYF. CDR3 nucleotides: TGTGCCAGCAGTTTCCTTTTAGGCGAGCAGTACTTC. The rearrangement links TRBV28 to TRBJ2-7; D is undetermined. The CDR3 runs to 12 residues. From germline, CDR1 is MDHEN and CDR2 SYDVKM. Trimming shortened V by 3 bases and J by 6 bases, and 9 bases separated the two germline ends.

The V and J genes are TRBV6-4 and TRBJ2-3; D perhaps matches TRBD1 (6 bases). CDR3 size: 13 residues. V was trimmed by 6 bases and J by 8 bases, leaving 15 bases between them. Germline CDR1 MRHNA, CDR2 SNTAGT. CDR3 loop: CASSATGSGTQYF. The DNA of the CDR3 is TGTGCCAGCAGCGCCACAGGGTCAGGTACGCAGTATTTT.

The chain joins TRBV5-1 to TRBJ1-1; D gene unclear. V was clipped by 1 base and J by 1 base, with 8 bases between them. The CDR3 is made up of 14 amino acids. Germline CDR1 and CDR2: SGHRS and YFSETQ. The CDR3 is CASSLWGSNTEAFF. Written as DNA, the CDR3 is TGCGCCAGCAGCTTGTGGGGTTCGAACACTGAAGCTTTCTTT.

The chain uses TRBV7-6 and TRBJ2-7; 8 bases are shared with TRBD1. The CDR3 loop spans 12 amino acids. The junction had 4 bases not matched to a gene; V was cut back by 6 bases and J by 6 bases. Germline CDR1 reads SGHVS; CDR2 reads FNYEAQ. CDR3 bases: TGTGCCAGCAGTCCTACAGGGGGCGAGCAGTACTTC. Amino acid sequence: CASSPTGGEQYF.

The genes are TRBV5-6 and TRBJ1-1; 7 bases are shared with TRBD1. Per the germline V gene, CDR1 is SGHDT and CDR2 is YYEEEE. This CDR3 region has 14 residues. V lost 0 bases, J lost 7 bases, and 6 bases stayed unmatched. The chain's CDR3 is CASSLAGQRGEAFF. In DNA form, the CDR3 reads TGTGCCAGCAGCTTGGCGGGACAGCGGGGTGAAGCTTTCTTT.

About this clone itself: The junction differs from germline at one of its ends, possibly a read error. This chain connects TRBV7-3 to TRBJ2-3; TRBD1 might be the D (5 bases). The CDR3 loop spans 16 amino acids. Germline V lookup: CDR1 SGHTA, CDR2 FQGTGA. CDR3 loop: CASSLTGVLATDTQYF. CDR3 nucleotide sequence: TGTGCCAGCAGCCTAACAGGAGTTCTCGCCACAGATACGCAGTATTTT. The whole variable domain, filled in from reference TRBV7-3 and TRBJ2-3, reads GAGVSQTPSNKVTEKGKYVELRCDPISGHTALYWYRQSLGQGPEFLIYFQGTGAADDSGLPNDRFFAVRPEGSVSTLKIQRTERGDSAVYLCASSLTGVLATDTQYFGPGTRLTVL.

With regard to this clone: Other DNA variants within this sample encode the same CDR3. The rearrangement links TRBV7-3 to TRBJ1-1; D not resolved. The germline V and J ends were trimmed by 5 bases and 1 base, with 8 bases remaining between them. This CDR3 contains 13 residues. Germline CDR1 SGHTA, CDR2 FQGTGA. CDR3 sequence: CASSRQENTEAFF. CDR3 nucleotide sequence: TGTGCCAGCAGCCGACAAGAGAACACTGAAGCTTTCTTT.

This sequence joins TRBV27 and TRBJ2-2; 7 bases match TRBD1. CDR1 is MNHEY and CDR2 is SMNVEV in the germline V gene (reference sequence). Trimming took 6 bases from V and 6 from J; bases not matched to a gene: 16. This CDR3 spans 17 amino acids. In nucleotides, the CDR3 is TGTGCCAGCAGAAACCTAACAGGGGAGAGAGTACCCGGGGAGCTGTTTTTT. Encoded protein: CASRNLTGERVPGELFF.

This chain links TRBV11-2 with TRBJ1-1; D is ambiguous. V dropped 1 base and J dropped 10 bases, with 10 bases sitting between them. This CDR3 spans 12 amino acids. Germline V gives CDR1 SGHAT, CDR2 FQNNGV. CDR3 residues: CASSLVAGGAFF. Here the CDR3 DNA reads TGTGCCAGCAGCTTAGTGGCGGGTGGAGCTTTCTTT.

This rearrangement joins TRBV7-9 to TRBJ2-3; D perhaps matches TRBD1 (5 bases). The CDR3 is 15 residues long. Germline V lookup: CDR1 SEHNR, CDR2 FQNEAQ (reference sequence). The ends were cut back, 5 bases at V and 6 bases at J, with 18 bases in the middle. The DNA for the CDR3 is TGTGCCAGCAGCCGGCAGGGCGGCCTGAGGGATACGCAGTATTTT. Translation: CASSRQGGLRDTQYF. Full variable domain (outside the CDR3, taken from reference TRBV7-9 and TRBJ2-3): DTGVSQNPRHKITKRGQNVTFRCDPISEHNRLYWYRQTLGQGPEFLTYFQNEAQLEKSRLLSDRFSAERPKGSFSTLEIQRTEQGDSAMYLCASSRQGGLRDTQYFGPGTRLTVL.

CDR3 nucleotide sequence: TGCAGCGTTGAAGTGGGGTTAGCTAATGAAAAACTGTTTTTT. It is translated as CSVEVGLANEKLFF. The chain carries TRBV29-1 and TRBJ1-4; D gene uncertain. V lost 1 base to trimming and J lost 3 bases, with 9 bases between them. This CDR3 spans 14 amino acids. Germline V gene lookup returns CDR1 SQVTM and CDR2 ANQGSEA.

The chain couples TRBV7-2 to TRBJ2-7; a weak D match, TRBD1 (6 bases). Looked up from germline, CDR1 is SGHTA and CDR2 is FQGNSA. V was shortened by 0 bases and J by 1 base, with 10 bases between the two germline ends. This CDR3 region has 15 residues. This chain's CDR3 is CASSLAPQGSYEQYF. The CDR3 DNA reads TGTGCCAGCAGCTTAGCCCCACAGGGTTCCTACGAGCAGTACTTC.

The rearrangement joins TRBV29-1 to TRBJ2-3; 7 positions agree with TRBD2. The V and J ends lost 6 bases and 1 base, in that order; junction bases with no gene match: 7. Germline lookup yields CDR1 SQVTM and CDR2 ANQGSEA. The CDR3 consists of 14 residues. In DNA form, the CDR3 reads TGCAGCGTGAAGCGGGGCTCCCGCACAGATACGCAGTATTTT. Its protein product is CSVKRGSRTDTQYF.

This sequence joins TRBV11-2 and TRBJ2-2; 11 bases are shared with TRBD1. The J segment lost 5 bases and the V segment lost 4 bases, leaving 3 bases of the junction unmatched. Per germline, CDR1 SGHAT and CDR2 FQNNGV. This CDR3 spans 15 amino acids. The CDR3 loop is CASSWGQGETGELFF. In DNA form, the CDR3 reads TGTGCCAGCAGCTGGGGACAGGGGGAGACCGGGGAGCTGTTTTTT. The full variable domain, with the rest looked up from reference TRBV11-2 and TRBJ2-2, is EAGVAQSPRYKIIEKRQSVAFWCNPISGHATLYWYQQILGQGPKLLIQFQNNGVVDDSQLPKDRFSAERLKGVDSTLKIQPAKLEDSAVYLCASSWGQGETGELFFGEGSRLTVL.

The CDR3 coding sequence is TGTGCCAGCAGCTTAGCTTCCGACAGCTTTATCTATGGCTACACCTTC. This sequence encodes CASSLASDSFIYGYTF. The genes are TRBV11-3 and TRBJ1-2, with D possibly being TRBD1 (5 bases). From germline, CDR1 is SGHNT and CDR2 YENEEA. Trimming removed 1 base from V and 4 bases from J, with 16 bases in between. CDR3 length: 16 amino acids.

The chain combines TRBV7-9 with TRBJ1-5; perhaps TRBD1 as D (5 bases). V was pared by 5 bases and J by 0 bases, with 11 bases between. The CDR3 length is 15 residues. CDR1 and CDR2 from the germline V gene are SEHNR and FQNEAQ (reference sequence). CDR3 loop: CASSPNQGSNQPQHF. The CDR3 nucleotides read TGTGCCAGCAGCCCAAATCAGGGTAGCAATCAGCCCCAGCATTTT.

J is TRBJ2-1 and V is TRBV13; D unclear. The germline V gene encodes CDR1 PRHDT and CDR2 FYEKMQ (reference sequence). CDR3 length: 12 amino acids. Trimming removed 5 bases at V and 3 bases at J, with 5 bases between. The CDR3 DNA reads TGTGCCAGCAGCCTATTCTACAATGAGCAGTTCTTC. Its protein is CASSLFYNEQFF.

V gene TRBV11-2 combines with J gene TRBJ1-3; D is unclear. Trimming took off 2 bases at V and 0 bases at J, with 11 bases between the two ends. There are 16 residues in the CDR3. Germline-derived CDR1 and CDR2 are SGHAT and FQNNGV. The CDR3 here is CASSLKPGISGNTIYF. The CDR3 nucleotides read TGTGCCAGCAGCTTAAAACCGGGGATCTCTGGAAACACCATATATTTT.